This TCR beta chain was identified in a study of technical replicates of blood from a few donors. With V trimmed by 4 bases and J by 8 bases, 11 bases remained unmatched. In germline, CDR1 is SGHTA, CDR2 FQGTGA. This CDR3 is 16 amino acids long. TCRdb keeps only in-frame clones here, not all; method: immunoSEQ multiplex PCR. This sample yields about 80,000 clones, of which over 75% are seen a single time; about 0.39% belongs to the top ten. This TCR derives from a human donor in good health. This chain uses TRBV7-3 with TRBJ2-1, with 10 bases matching TRBD2. Sample: T cells isolated from PBMCs. As DNA, the CDR3 is TGTGCCAGCAGCTCCCCGGATAGCGGGAGGATGGATGAGCAGTTCTTC. This translates into CASSSPDSGRMDEQFF.